Shown below are 5 T cell receptor beta chains from a single sample sequenced in a study of patients and donors after allogeneic stem cell transplantation. TCRdb reprocessed the RT-PCR reads with MiXCR, giving one entry per CDR3 protein. The table has about 87,000 distinct CDR3 sequences, approximately 5.2% seen once. The source material was blood, either unsorted or a sorted T cell fraction (not recorded which). These receptors came from a human donor who was either an allogeneic HSCT recipient or a stem cell or donor lymphocyte infusion donor (not recorded which). It is not recorded whose cells these are; they may come from a transplant donor.

The table lists this clonotype with a few counts. The J gene is TRBJ2-4, the V gene TRBV15, with D hard to call. CDR1 is LNHNV, CDR2 YYDKDF, per germline (reference sequence). This CDR3 has 16 residues. Trimming took off 1 base at V and 6 bases at J, with 16 bases between the two ends. The CDR3 bases are TGTGCCACCAGCAGAGCCCGGTCGGCAGGATTAAACATTCAGTACTTC. This translates into CATSRARSAGLNIQYF.

As for this clonotype: Being one base from a much bigger clone, this may be a read error. The chain employs TRBV7-8 and TRBJ2-5, with 7 bases matching TRBD2. Looked up from germline, CDR1 is SGHVS and CDR2 is FQNEAQ. The CDR3 totals 14 residues. The CDR3 protein is CASSPMGGGETRYF. Here the CDR3 DNA reads TGTGCCAGCAGCCCCATGGGGGGAGGGGAGACCCGGTACTTC. Based on the CDR3 plus reference TRBV7-8 and TRBJ2-5, the full variable domain is GAGVSQSPRYKVAKRGQDVALRCDPISGHVSLFWYQQALGQGPEFLTYFQNEAQLDKSGLPSDRFFAERPEGSVSTLKIQRTQQEDSAVYLCASSPMGGGETRYFGPGTRLLVL.

This clonotype has more than one count but fewer than ten. V gene TRBV9 combines with J gene TRBJ1-1; D perhaps matches TRBD1 (6 bases). This CDR3 region has 15 residues. CDR1 is SGDLS, CDR2 YYNGEE, per germline. V gave up 0 bases and J gave up 7 bases, with 16 bases separating them. CDR3 amino acids: CASSVEDRSGGEAFF. The CDR3 region has the DNA TGTGCCAGCAGCGTAGAAGACAGGAGTGGAGGTGAAGCTTTCTTT.

V usage is TRBV6-1 and J usage is TRBJ1-1; D remains unclear. V was pared by 7 bases and J by 4 bases, with 13 bases between. This CDR3 is built from 13 residues. CDR1 MNHNS and CDR2 SASEGT come from the germline V gene. Here the CDR3 reads CASKVLYGTEAFF. In nucleotides, the CDR3 is TGTGCCAGCAAAGTTTTGTACGGCACTGAAGCTTTCTTT.

There are many counts of this clonotype. The chain links TRBV7-2 to TRBJ2-1, with no clear D. The CDR3 is 11 residues long. Germline CDR1 and CDR2: SGHTA and FQGNSA. With 5 bases removed from V and 13 bases from J, the gap between germline ends came to 12 bases. The CDR3 sequence: CASSALRTQFF. CDR3 DNA: TGTGCCAGCAGCGCCCTACGCACCCAGTTCTTC.